This T cell receptor (beta chain) originates from a study of T-cell reconstitution after alpha-beta-depleted transplantation in children. General study results and limits: Several hundred rapidly expanded clones from non-depleted graft cells reportedly supplied alpha-beta T cells about two months post-transplant. Surviving recipient T cells and thymic progenitors accounted for the high day-60 TCRbeta diversity observed in some patients. Fresh T-cell production supplied most of the T-cell counts and diversity seen one year after transplant.

Unique molecular identifiers were used in preparing the TCRbeta library. One entry per CDR3 protein results from TCRdb running MiXCR on the PCR reads. The data show around 250,000 distinct CDR3 sequences, more than 20% seen once. Details on this clonotype: Antigen unknown.

This TCR was sampled from a girl aged 2 to 9 with Fanconi anemia, due to receive a stem cell transplant. The sequenced sample was PBMCs, obtained before TCRalphabeta/CD19-depleted stem cell transplant.

The CDR3 protein is CSARLPANYGYTF. CDR3 DNA sequence: TGCAGTGCTAGACTGCCAGCTAACTATGGCTACACCTTC. The chain is built from TRBV20-1 and TRBJ1-2; D not resolved. The CDR3 has 13 residues. Germline assignment: CDR1 DFQATT and CDR2 SNEGSKA (reference sequence). The V gene lost 2 bases and the J gene lost 0 bases, with 7 bases spanning the gap.